This TCR beta chain is drawn from a study of vaccination and CD4 T cells after COVID-19. The length of the CDR3 is 15 residues. Germline CDR1 reads MNHEY; CDR2 reads SVGAGI. V lost 3 bases to trimming and J lost 7 bases; unmatched junction nucleotides: 12. The Oncomine TCR Beta short-read assay sequenced DNA from cultured CD4+ T cells. Genomic DNA from cultured CD4+ T cells was extracted. In TCRdb, the PCR reads were re-called with MiXCR into one record per CDR3 protein. Among about 9,700 distinct CDR3 sequences listed, about 35% were seen once. For this clonotype: No antigen is known for it.

The treatment is: approximately nine-day PBMC culture with coronavirus spike peptide pools or control peptides (ViraFEST assay). Gathering of the CD4+ T cells, from the unexposed donor, took place before the COVID-19 pandemic (2011-2018). The receptor was isolated from a human donor in good health. Input material: CD4+ T cells from blood, cultured in vitro. The chain combines TRBV6-5 with TRBJ2-7; 7 nucleotides line up with TRBD2. The CDR3 loop reads CASSYTLAVSREQYF. In nucleotides, the CDR3 is TGTGCCAGCAGTTATACCCTAGCGGTCTCGAGGGAGCAGTACTTC.